The clone carrying this T cell receptor beta chain was found a few times. Its antigen remains unknown. Compared with germline, one end of the junction differs, possibly owing to a read error. The data stem from a study of T cells after yellow fever vaccination. Study-wide results and limits: Post-booster reappearance was seen for most primary-vaccination clones (96% CD4, roughly 91% CD8). Researchers report a weaker secondary response that nonetheless peaked faster, day 5 versus 15.

Making TCR cDNA involved 5'RACE template switching, which added UMIs and a universal primer site. TCRdb re-derived calls from the 5' RACE reads in MiXCR, one entry per CDR3 protein. The sample has some 240,000 distinct CDR3 sequences, 5.2% seen once; the top ten hold about 3.5%. Germline CDR1 and CDR2: SGHTA and FQGNSA. This CDR3 comprises 14 residues. The source is a man aged 18 to 29 who received the YFV17D yellow fever vaccine. The J gene is TRBJ1-6, the V gene TRBV7-2, with unresolved D. The input for sequencing was CD4+ T cells sorted from PBMCs, taken on the day of the yellow fever booster vaccination. The CDR3 region is CASSLGATNSPLHF. CDR3 bases: TGTGCCAGCAGCTTAGGGGCTACTAATTCACCCCTCCATTTT.